This TCR beta chain originates from a study of CD8 T cells in Susac syndrome (dated by TCRdb to between 2018 and 2021). With respect to the entire study: Whether CD8+ T cell activation and differentiation in Susac syndrome was antigen driven was tested using repertoire sequencing.

A remark on this clonotype: The specificity of this receptor is unknown. Qualities for individual bases were not recorded, and no much larger clone is one base off.

RNA was extracted using the RNeasy kit, and roughly 0.5 to 1 microgram was reverse transcribed with random hexamers. TCR beta CDR3 regions were amplified with the immunoSEQ multiplex PCR assay covering 54 Vbeta and 13 Jbeta segments. PCR amplification bias was corrected by using a synthetic template baseline for primer optimization and computational correction. The authors' analysis ran thus. Reads were annotated to V, D and J genes according to IMGT and were analyzed with immunoSEQ Analyzer, with only productive sequences retained. To calculate clonality, Shannon entropy was normalized by log2 of the number of productive unique sequences and then subtracted from one. Public and private clones were assessed among the 100 most prevalent clones of each patient and control. Susac-specific clones were defined as absent from healthy and MS cohorts, 1052 published viral clones and other ImmuneACCESS disease sequences. Using fastp at Q25 and MiXCR, TCRdb reprocessed the public reads and kept productive beta chains. Each CDR3 protein appears once, grouped with its most common genes and DNA. The V and J calls here are based on TCRdb, not the publication. This sample has under 250,000 distinct CDR3 sequences in its table, and 85% to 95% of those were observed once. The biggest ten clones account for approximately 0.07% of the sample.

High-throughput TCR beta sequencing profiled peripheral blood CD8+ and CD4+ T cells from healthy donors, Susac syndrome patients and multiple sclerosis patients. Multiple sclerosis controls were treatment-naive patients with stable or active relapsing-remitting disease fulfilling revised McDonald criteria. Bulk CD8+ and CD4+ T cells were purified by magnetic negative isolation, whereas CD8+ TEMRA cells were enriched by FACS. Blood was collected in EDTA tubes and processed within 24 hours, with PBMCs isolated through density gradient centrifugation. PBMCs intended for TCR sequencing were cryopreserved in liquid nitrogen and thawed later in a water bath at 37 degrees C. The sorted or isolated CD4+, CD8+ and CD8+ TEMRA cells had a purity of 90% or higher. CDR1 and CDR2, per the germline V gene (reference sequence), are SEHNR and FQNEAQ. The CDR3 measures 16 amino acids from cysteine to phenylalanine. The retained sequence is limited to the CDR3, 48 bases, with the frame set at the first base. V is cut by 5 bases and J by 8 bases, and the space between the germline ends is 22 bases.

On the study overall, not on this receptor specifically: The number of individuals in the TCR sequencing and HLA analysis was acknowledged as relatively small.

The sequencing input was CD4+ T cells from PBMCs. Recombination connected TRBV7-9 to TRBJ2-4; a weak D assignment points to TRBD1 (6 bases agree). The sequence was collected from a human donor with multiple sclerosis. The CDR3 region reads CASSILTGTSGDIQYF. The nucleotide sequence is TGTGCCAGCAGCATCCTAACCGGGACAAGTGGGGACATTCAGTACTTC.